The 21 T cell receptor beta chains below come from one sample, sequenced in a study of beta chain features in type 1 diabetes. Study-level results: Within each of all four CD4+ subsets, Type 1 diabetes patients had TCRB CDR3s that were moderately but significantly shorter.

What was sequenced were expressed TCRB transcripts, since all of the isolated RNA had been reverse transcribed. Produced via immunoSEQ multiplex PCR; TCRdb's table is partial and in-frame only. The table lists approximately 160,000 clones, more than 60% of them singletons, with 0.08% to 0.095% in the top ten. For these TCRs, the target antigens are not known. Sequenced: naive CD4+ T cells from blood. These receptors were collected from a man aged 25-45 years with type 1 diabetes.

The sample holds a few counts of this clone. The chain carries TRBV30 and TRBJ2-1, with D possibly being TRBD2 (5 bases). Germline loops: CDR1 GTSNPN, CDR2 SVGIG (reference sequence). V lost 3 bases to trimming and J lost 10 bases, with 10 bases between them. The CDR3 length is 11 residues. CDR3: CAWRMEEEQFF. CDR3 DNA sequence: TGTGCCTGGAGAATGGAGGAGGAGCAGTTCTTC. The full variable domain, with the rest looked up from reference TRBV30 and TRBJ2-1, is SQTIHQWPATLVQPVGSPLSLECTVEGTSNPNLYWYRQAAGRGLQLLFYSVGIGQISSEVPQNLSASRPQDRQFILSSKKLLLSDSGFYLCAWRMEEEQFFGPGTRLTVL.

This chain connects TRBV29-1 to TRBJ1-1, with 9 bases fitting TRBD1. This CDR3 comprises 14 residues. Germline values: CDR1 SQVTM, CDR2 ANQGSEA. With 2 bases clipped from V and 1 base from J, the junction kept 2 bases outside the gene matches. The CDR3 coding sequence is TGCAGCGTTGAAATACAGGGGGCGAACACTGAAGCTTTCTTT. It yields the protein CSVEIQGANTEAFF.

This clone turned up a few times. This chain connects TRBV9 to TRBJ2-5, with D possibly TRBD1 on 6 matching bases. Germline assignment: CDR1 SGDLS and CDR2 YYNGEE. The CDR3 loop spans 13 amino acids. Between the trimmed V and J ends, which lost 6 bases and 2 bases, there was a span of 11 bases. DNA for the CDR3: TGTGCCAGCACTCGGACAGAACAAGAGACCCAGTACTTC. This codes for CASTRTEQETQYF.

The chain recombines TRBV5-4 with TRBJ2-3, with TRBD1 identical over 8 bases. The length of the CDR3 is 16 residues. The junction had 12 bases not matched to a gene; V was cut back by 5 bases and J by 4 bases. Germline CDR1 and CDR2: SGHNT and YYREEE (reference sequence). This CDR3 reads CASSRKTGDDADTQYF. For the CDR3, the DNA is TGTGCCAGCAGTCGCAAGACAGGGGATGATGCAGATACGCAGTATTTT.

The rearrangement joins TRBV4-3 to TRBJ2-7; TRBD1 aligns across 8 bases. Germline CDR1 and CDR2: LGHNA and YSLEER. The CDR3 totals 15 residues. The V and J ends lost 2 bases and 4 bases, in that order; junction bases with no gene match: 7. The CDR3 DNA reads as TGCGCCAGCAGCCAATTGGACAGGGCACCATACGAGCAGTACTTC. Its protein product is CASSQLDRAPYEQYF.

V and J are TRBV4-3 and TRBJ2-2, with a possible D match to TRBD1 (5 bases). The germline V gene encodes CDR1 LGHNA and CDR2 YSLEER. Trimming left V 3 bases short and J 6 bases short, with 11 bases between. The CDR3 contains 14 residues. CDR3 coding DNA: TGCGCCAGCAGCCACTACAGGTTCGCCGGGGAGCTGTTTTTT. Its protein is CASSHYRFAGELFF.

The table lists this clone with a count of one. The rearrangement links TRBV30 to TRBJ2-5; no definite D call. Germline-derived CDR1 and CDR2 are GTSNPN and SVGIG (reference sequence). V was cut by 4 bases and J by 5 bases, with 14 bases left in between. This CDR3 has 13 amino acids. CDR3 sequence: CAWNGRKIETQYF. The CDR3 DNA sequence: TGTGCCTGGAACGGACGGAAAATCGAGACCCAGTACTTC.

The chain's CDR3 is CASSPVSGGADQPQHF. The DNA for the CDR3 is TGTGCCAGCTCACCAGTGTCAGGGGGCGCGGATCAGCCCCAGCATTTT. This chain joins TRBV18 and TRBJ1-5, with TRBD1 matching over 8 bases. Germline trimming cut 2 bases from V and 5 bases from J; bases unmatched to any gene: 8. Germline-derived CDR1 and CDR2 are KGHSH and LQKENI. This CDR3 has 16 amino acids.

J is TRBJ2-3 and V is TRBV7-9, with no clear D. The CDR3 sequence is 13 residues long. Germline loops: CDR1 SEHNR, CDR2 FQNEAQ (reference sequence). V was pared by 5 bases and J by 4 bases, with 10 bases between. Here the CDR3 reads CASSIRAPDTQYF. Here the CDR3 DNA reads TGTGCCAGCAGCATTCGGGCACCAGATACGCAGTATTTT. The whole variable domain, filled in from reference TRBV7-9 and TRBJ2-3, reads DTGVSQNPRHKITKRGQNVTFRCDPISEHNRLYWYRQTLGQGPEFLTYFQNEAQLEKSRLLSDRFSAERPKGSFSTLEIQRTEQGDSAMYLCASSIRAPDTQYFGPGTRLTVL.

A word on this clone: The germline gene is not matched at one end of the junction; a read error may be the cause. The chain couples TRBV29-1 to TRBJ2-6, with D possibly matching TRBD1 (6 bases). This CDR3 spans 13 amino acids. Germline-derived CDR1 and CDR2 are SQVTM and ANQGSEA. This CDR3 reads CSVTGSGADVLTF. The CDR3 nucleotides are TGCAGCGTAACAGGGTCTGGGGCCGACGTCCTGACTTTC.

The V and J genes are TRBV12-5 and TRBJ2-1; 7 bases agree with TRBD2. In germline, CDR1 is LGHNT, CDR2 FRNRAP. The J segment lost 3 bases and the V segment lost 10 bases, leaving 12 bases of the junction unmatched. The CDR3 sequence is 15 residues long. The DNA of the CDR3 is TGTGCTACCCCCCTCTTAGCGGGCTACTACAATGAGCAGTTCTTC. Protein product: CATPLLAGYYNEQFF.

The rearrangement links TRBV9 to TRBJ2-2; TRBD1 aligns across 7 bases. The CDR3 covers 18 residues. V gave up 4 bases and J gave up 1 base; unmatched junction bases: 13. Germline assignment: CDR1 SGDLS and CDR2 YYNGEE. The CDR3 sequence: CASSSNEGAGLNTGELFF. As DNA, the CDR3 is TGTGCCAGCAGCTCCAACGAGGGGGCAGGACTGAACACCGGGGAGCTGTTTTTT.

The J gene is TRBJ2-3, the V gene TRBV28; TRBD1 matches at 8 bases. This CDR3 contains 17 residues. Unmatched junction bases numbered 13, after V lost 1 base and J lost 7 bases. Germline CDR1 reads MDHEN; CDR2 reads SYDVKM. Written as DNA, the CDR3 is TGTGCCAGCAGTTTATCGCTAATCCGGACAGGGACAAATACGCAGTATTTT. Amino acid sequence: CASSLSLIRTGTNTQYF.

This sequence joins TRBV5-6 and TRBJ2-3; TRBD1 is a possible D gene (6 bases). Per the germline V gene, CDR1 is SGHDT and CDR2 is YYEEEE. Trimming took off 3 bases at V and 1 base at J, with 15 bases between the two ends. CDR3 size: 16 residues. The CDR3 sequence is CASSWKTGQGTDTQYF. The CDR3 nucleotides are TGTGCCAGCAGCTGGAAGACAGGCCAGGGCACAGATACGCAGTATTTT.

The V call is TRBV29-1, the J call TRBJ1-4; 10 nucleotides match TRBD1. CDR3 length: 12 residues. The V segment lost 7 bases and the J segment 5 bases; nucleotides outside the gene matches: 1. Germline V CDR1 and CDR2: SQVTM, ANQGSEA. CDR3 nucleotides: TGCAGCGCGGACAGGGGGAATGAAAAACTGTTTTTT. Its translation: CSADRGNEKLFF. Looking up the rest from reference TRBV29-1 and TRBJ1-4 gives the full variable domain: SAVISQKPSRDICQRGTSLTIQCQVDSQVTMMFWYRQQPGQSLTLIATANQGSEATYESGFVIDKFPISRPNLTFSTLTVSNMSPEDSSIYLCSADRGNEKLFFGSGTQLSVL.

The gene calls are TRBV7-2 and TRBJ2-3, with a weak D call TRBD1 (5 bases). Germline V gene data show CDR1 as SGHTA and CDR2 as FQGNSA. Trimming pared 2 bases from V and 0 bases from J, leaving 12 bases between. This CDR3 is 16 amino acids long. The CDR3 loop reads CASSLHYDSSTDTQYF. CDR3 nucleotide sequence: TGTGCCAGCAGCTTACACTATGACAGTAGCACAGATACGCAGTATTTT.

The V call is TRBV7-2, the J call TRBJ2-1, with D hard to call. The CDR3 has 15 residues. The V and J ends lost 1 base and 3 bases respectively, with 10 bases between them. Germline loops: CDR1 SGHTA, CDR2 FQGNSA. CDR3 region: CASSLGVLNYNEQFF. The CDR3 nucleotides are TGTGCCAGCAGCTTAGGCGTACTTAACTACAATGAGCAGTTCTTC.

The chain combines TRBV30 with TRBJ2-3; possible D gene TRBD1, 6 bases. Per the germline V gene, CDR1 is GTSNPN and CDR2 is SVGIG (reference sequence). V was shortened by 4 bases and J by 3 bases, with 14 bases between the two germline ends. The CDR3 extends over 14 amino acids. The CDR3 loop reads CAWTTGSRTDTQYF. The CDR3 region has the DNA TGTGCCTGGACAACAGGGAGTCGAACAGATACGCAGTATTTT.

J is TRBJ2-6 and V is TRBV7-9; D is tentatively TRBD1 or TRBD2 (5 bases each). Trimming left V 5 bases short and J 0 bases short, with 17 bases between. In germline, CDR1 is SEHNR, CDR2 FQNEAQ (reference sequence). This CDR3 comprises 18 residues. The DNA for the CDR3 is TGTGCCAGCAGCCAGAGGGACGGAGGCTTCTCTGGGGCCAACGTCCTGACTTTC. Translation: CASSQRDGGFSGANVLTF.

The chain is built from TRBV29-1 and TRBJ2-6; D call uncertain. The CDR3 is 15 residues long. V was clipped by 4 bases and J by 0 bases, with 10 bases between them. Germline CDR1 reads SQVTM; CDR2 reads ANQGSEA. The DNA for the CDR3 is TGCAGCGTTGCAAACCTCTACTCTGGGGCCAACGTCCTGACTTTC. Translation: CSVANLYSGANVLTF.

V usage is TRBV9 and J usage is TRBJ2-7; 8 nucleotides line up with TRBD1. The germline CDR1 and CDR2 sequences are SGDLS and YYNGEE. The CDR3 length is 15 residues. J gave up 5 bases and V 0 bases, and 7 bases lay outside the gene matches. CDR3 sequence reads: CASSVAGQGAHEQYF. CDR3 in DNA: TGTGCCAGCAGCGTAGCCGGACAGGGTGCCCACGAGCAGTACTTC. The full variable domain, completed using reference TRBV9 and TRBJ2-7, is DSGVTQTPKHLITATGQRVTLRCSPRSGDLSVYWYQQSLDQGLQFLIQYYNGEERAKGNILERFSAQQFPDLHSELNLSSLELGDSALYFCASSVAGQGAHEQYFGPGTRLTVT.